This entry concerns a single T cell receptor beta chain. This sample is drawn from a study of monozygotic twins with inflammatory bowel disease. With the 5' RACE reads reprocessed, TCRdb shows one record per CDR3 protein and no DNA. The sample's table shows around 450,000 distinct CDR3 sequences. The TCR originated in a human donor with ulcerative colitis or Crohn's disease, or a healthy co-twin of an affected twin (not recorded which). Sequencing used blood.

CDR3 region: CASSTDRTKVIGELFF. The V call is TRBV28, the J call TRBJ2-2; TCRdb reports TRBD1, a call that lacks DNA to check it against. CDR3 size: 16 residues. Germline-derived CDR1 and CDR2 are MDHEN and SYDVKM.